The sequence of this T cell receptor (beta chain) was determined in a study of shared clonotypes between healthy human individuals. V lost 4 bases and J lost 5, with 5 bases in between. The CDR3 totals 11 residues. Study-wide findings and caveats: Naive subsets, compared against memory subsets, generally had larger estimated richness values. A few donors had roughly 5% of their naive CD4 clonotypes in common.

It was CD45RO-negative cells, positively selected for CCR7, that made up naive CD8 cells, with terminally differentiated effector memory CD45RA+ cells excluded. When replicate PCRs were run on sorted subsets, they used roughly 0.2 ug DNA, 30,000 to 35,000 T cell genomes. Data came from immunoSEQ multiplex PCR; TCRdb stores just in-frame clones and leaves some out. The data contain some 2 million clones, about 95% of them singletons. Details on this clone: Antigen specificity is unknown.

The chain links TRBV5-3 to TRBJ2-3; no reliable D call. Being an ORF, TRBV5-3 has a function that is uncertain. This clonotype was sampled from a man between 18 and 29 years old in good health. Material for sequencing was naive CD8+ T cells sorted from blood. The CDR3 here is CARSPGDTQYF. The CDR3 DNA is TGTGCCAGAAGCCCGGGAGATACGCAGTATTTT.